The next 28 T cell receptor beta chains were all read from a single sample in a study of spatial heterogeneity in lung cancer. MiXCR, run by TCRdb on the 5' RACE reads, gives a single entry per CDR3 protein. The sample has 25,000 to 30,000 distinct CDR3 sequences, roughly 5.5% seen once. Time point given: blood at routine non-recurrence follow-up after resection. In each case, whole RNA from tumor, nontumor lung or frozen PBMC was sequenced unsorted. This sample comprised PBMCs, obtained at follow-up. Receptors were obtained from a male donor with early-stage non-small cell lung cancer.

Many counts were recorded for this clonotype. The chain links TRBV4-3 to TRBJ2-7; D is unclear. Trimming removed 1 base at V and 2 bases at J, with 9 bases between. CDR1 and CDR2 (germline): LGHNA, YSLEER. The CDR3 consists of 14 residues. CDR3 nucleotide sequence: TGCGCCAGCAGCCAAGGCGGACCCCCCTACGAGCAGTACTTC. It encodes CASSQGGPPYEQYF.

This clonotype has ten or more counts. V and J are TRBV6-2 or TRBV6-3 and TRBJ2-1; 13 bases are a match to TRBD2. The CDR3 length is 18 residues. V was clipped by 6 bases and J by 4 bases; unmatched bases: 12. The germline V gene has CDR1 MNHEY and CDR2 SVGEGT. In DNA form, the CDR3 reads TGTGCCAGCAGCCCTACTAGCGGGAGGGCCACTAGTTACAATGAGCAGTTCTTC. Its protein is CASSPTSGRATSYNEQFF.

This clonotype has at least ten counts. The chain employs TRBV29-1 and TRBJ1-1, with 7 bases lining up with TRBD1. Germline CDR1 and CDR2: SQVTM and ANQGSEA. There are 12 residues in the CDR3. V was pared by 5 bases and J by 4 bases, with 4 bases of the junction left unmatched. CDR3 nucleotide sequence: TGCAGCGTTACAGGGGTAGGCACTGAAGCTTTCTTT. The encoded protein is CSVTGVGTEAFF.

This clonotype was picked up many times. CDR3 DNA sequence: TGTGCCAGCAAGAGCGGGGGGCCCTACAATGAGCAGTTCTTC. This translates into CASKSGGPYNEQFF. This chain uses TRBV7-2 with TRBJ2-1; 9 nucleotides match TRBD2. V gave up 7 bases and J gave up 2 bases; unmatched junction bases: 3. Germline CDR1 reads SGHTA; CDR2 reads FQGNSA. The CDR3 is made up of 14 amino acids.

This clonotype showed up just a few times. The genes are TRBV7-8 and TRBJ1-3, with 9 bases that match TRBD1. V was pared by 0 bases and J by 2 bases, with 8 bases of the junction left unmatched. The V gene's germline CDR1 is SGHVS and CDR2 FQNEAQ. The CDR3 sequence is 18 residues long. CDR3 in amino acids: CASSLASGTGTPGNTIYF. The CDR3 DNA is TGTGCCAGCAGCTTAGCGTCTGGGACAGGGACCCCTGGAAACACCATATATTTT.

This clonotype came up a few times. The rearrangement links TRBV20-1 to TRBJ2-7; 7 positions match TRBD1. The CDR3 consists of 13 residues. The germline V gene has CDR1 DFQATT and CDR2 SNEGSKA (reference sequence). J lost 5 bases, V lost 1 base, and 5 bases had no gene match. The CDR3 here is CSARGQTGHEQYF. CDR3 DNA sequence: TGCAGTGCTAGAGGTCAGACAGGGCACGAGCAGTACTTC.

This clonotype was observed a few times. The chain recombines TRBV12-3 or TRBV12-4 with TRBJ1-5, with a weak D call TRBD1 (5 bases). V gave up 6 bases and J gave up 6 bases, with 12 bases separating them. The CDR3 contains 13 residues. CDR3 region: CASRSTESQPQHF. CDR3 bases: TGTGCCAGCAGATCGACAGAGTCTCAGCCCCAGCATTTT.

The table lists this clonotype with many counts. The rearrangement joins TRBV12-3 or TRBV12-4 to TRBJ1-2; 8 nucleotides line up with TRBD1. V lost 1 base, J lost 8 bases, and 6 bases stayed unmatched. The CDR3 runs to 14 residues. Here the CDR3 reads CASSLGTGSYGYTF. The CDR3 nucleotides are TGTGCCAGCAGTTTAGGGACAGGGTCCTACGGCTACACCTTC.

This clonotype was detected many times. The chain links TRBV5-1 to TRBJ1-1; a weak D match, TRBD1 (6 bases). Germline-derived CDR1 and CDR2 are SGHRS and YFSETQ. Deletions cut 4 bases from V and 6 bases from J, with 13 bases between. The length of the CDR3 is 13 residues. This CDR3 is CASSPQGIPEAFF. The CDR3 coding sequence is TGCGCCAGCAGCCCTCAGGGGATTCCTGAAGCTTTCTTT.

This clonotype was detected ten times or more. The CDR3 DNA sequence: TGTGCCAGCAGTTATCCCGGGCCCCCCTACGAGCAGTACGTC. Amino acids: CASSYPGPPYEQYV. The rearrangement uses TRBV6-2 or TRBV6-3 and TRBJ2-7; D unclear. Germline V gene lookup returns CDR1 MNHEY and CDR2 SVGEGT. Trimming removed 3 bases at V and 2 bases at J, with 11 bases between. The CDR3 spans 14 residues.

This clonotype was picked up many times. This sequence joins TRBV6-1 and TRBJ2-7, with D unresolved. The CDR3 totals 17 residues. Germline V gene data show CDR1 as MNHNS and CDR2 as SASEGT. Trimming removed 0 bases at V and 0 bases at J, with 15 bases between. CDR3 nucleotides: TGTGCCAGCAGTGAAGCGTACGCAGGAGTTCTCTCCTACGAGCAGTACTTC. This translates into CASSEAYAGVLSYEQYF.

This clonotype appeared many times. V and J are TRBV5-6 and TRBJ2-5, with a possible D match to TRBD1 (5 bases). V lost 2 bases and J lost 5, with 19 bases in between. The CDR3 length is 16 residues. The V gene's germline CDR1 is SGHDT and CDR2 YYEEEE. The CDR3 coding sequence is TGTGCCAGCAGCTTTGAAGTTGGCAGGGTGTTCGAGACCCAGTACTTC. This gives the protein CASSFEVGRVFETQYF.

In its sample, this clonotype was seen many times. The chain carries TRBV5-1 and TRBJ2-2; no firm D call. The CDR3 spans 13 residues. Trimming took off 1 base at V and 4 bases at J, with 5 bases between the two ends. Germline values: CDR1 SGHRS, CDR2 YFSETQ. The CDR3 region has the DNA TGCGCCAGCAGCTTGTTGGGCACCGGGGAGCTGTTTTTT. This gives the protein CASSLLGTGELFF. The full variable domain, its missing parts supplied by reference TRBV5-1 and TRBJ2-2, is KAGVTQTPRYLIKTRGQQVTLSCSPISGHRSVSWYQQTPGQGLQFLFEYFSETQRNKGNFPGRFSGRQFSNSRSEMNVSTLELGDSALYLCASSLLGTGELFFGEGSRLTVL.

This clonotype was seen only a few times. The CDR3 sequence is CASNNRDGNQPQHF. CDR3 coding DNA: TGTGCCAGCAATAACAGGGATGGCAATCAGCCCCAGCATTTT. This chain links TRBV2 with TRBJ1-5; the D gene is possibly TRBD1 (6 bases). Germline CDR1 SNHLY, CDR2 FYNNEI. Deletions cut 7 bases from V and 2 bases from J, with 12 bases between. CDR3 size: 14 residues.

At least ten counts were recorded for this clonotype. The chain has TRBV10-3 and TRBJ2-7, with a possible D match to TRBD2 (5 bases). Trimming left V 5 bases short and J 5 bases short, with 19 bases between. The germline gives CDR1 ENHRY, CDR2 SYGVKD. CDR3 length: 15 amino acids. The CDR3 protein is CAISRGLGIGNEQYV. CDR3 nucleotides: TGTGCCATCAGTAGAGGCCTAGGAATCGGGAACGAGCAGTACGTC.

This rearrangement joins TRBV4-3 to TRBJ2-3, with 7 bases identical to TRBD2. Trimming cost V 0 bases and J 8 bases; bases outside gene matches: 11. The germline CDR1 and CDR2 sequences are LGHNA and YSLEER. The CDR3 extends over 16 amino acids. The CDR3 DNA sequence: TGCGCCAGCAGCCAAGATCCGTGGACGGGAGGTCGTACGCAGTATTTT. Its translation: CASSQDPWTGGRTQYF.

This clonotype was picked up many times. CDR3 residues: CASNEYGGGGETQYF. CDR3 DNA sequence: TGTGCCAGCAATGAGTATGGAGGGGGCGGAGAGACCCAGTACTTC. The chain uses TRBV2 and TRBJ2-5; D is possibly TRBD1 (7 bases). The V and J ends lost 7 bases and 4 bases respectively, with 19 bases between them. The germline CDR1 and CDR2 sequences are SNHLY and FYNNEI. The CDR3 contains 15 residues. The full variable domain, completed using reference TRBV2 and TRBJ2-5, is EPEVTQTPSHQVTQMGQEVILRCVPISNHLYFYWYRQILGQKVEFLVSFYNNEISEKSEIFDDQFSVERPDGSNFTLKIRSTKLEDSAMYFCASNEYGGGGETQYFGPGTRLLVL.

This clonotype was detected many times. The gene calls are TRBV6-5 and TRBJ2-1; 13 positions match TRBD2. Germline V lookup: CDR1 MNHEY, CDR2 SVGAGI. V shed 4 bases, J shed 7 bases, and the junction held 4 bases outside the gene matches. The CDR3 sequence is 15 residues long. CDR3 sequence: CASSWTSGSINEQFF. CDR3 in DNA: TGTGCCAGCAGTTGGACTAGCGGGAGTATAAATGAGCAGTTCTTC.

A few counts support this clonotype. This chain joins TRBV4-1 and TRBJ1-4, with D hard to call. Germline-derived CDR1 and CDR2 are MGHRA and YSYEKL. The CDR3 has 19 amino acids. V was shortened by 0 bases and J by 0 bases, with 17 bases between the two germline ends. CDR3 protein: CASSQDRIVGVATNEKLFF. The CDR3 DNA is TGCGCCAGCAGCCAAGATCGTATAGTGGGAGTTGCAACTAATGAAAAACTGTTTTTT.

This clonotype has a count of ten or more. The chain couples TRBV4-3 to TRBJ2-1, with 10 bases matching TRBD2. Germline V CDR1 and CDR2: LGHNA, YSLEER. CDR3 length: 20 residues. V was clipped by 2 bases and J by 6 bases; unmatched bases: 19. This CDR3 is CASSQPTGDLAGAPLNEQFF. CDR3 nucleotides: TGCGCCAGCAGCCAACCGACAGGGGACCTAGCGGGAGCCCCTCTCAATGAGCAGTTCTTC.

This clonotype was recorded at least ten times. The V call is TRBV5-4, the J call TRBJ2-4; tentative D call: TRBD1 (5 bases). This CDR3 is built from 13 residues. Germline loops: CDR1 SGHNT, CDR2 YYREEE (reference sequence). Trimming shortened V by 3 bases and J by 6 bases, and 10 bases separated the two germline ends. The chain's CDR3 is CASSSLQGNIQYF. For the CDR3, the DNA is TGTGCCAGCAGCTCCCTGCAGGGAAACATTCAGTACTTC.

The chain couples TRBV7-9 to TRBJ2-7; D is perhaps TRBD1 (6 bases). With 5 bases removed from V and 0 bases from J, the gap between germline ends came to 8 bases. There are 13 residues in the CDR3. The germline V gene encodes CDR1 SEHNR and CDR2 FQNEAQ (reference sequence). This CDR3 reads CASSQDSSYEQYV. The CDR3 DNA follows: TGTGCCAGCAGCCAGGACAGCTCCTACGAGCAGTACGTC.

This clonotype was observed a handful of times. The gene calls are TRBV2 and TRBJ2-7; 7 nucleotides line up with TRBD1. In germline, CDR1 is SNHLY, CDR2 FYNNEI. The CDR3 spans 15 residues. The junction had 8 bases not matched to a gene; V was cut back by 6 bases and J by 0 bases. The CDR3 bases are TGTGCCAGCAGGAGGGTAGGGACAGCCTCCTACGAGCAGTACTTC. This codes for CASRRVGTASYEQYF. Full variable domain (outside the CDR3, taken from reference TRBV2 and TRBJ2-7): EPEVTQTPSHQVTQMGQEVILRCVPISNHLYFYWYRQILGQKVEFLVSFYNNEISEKSEIFDDQFSVERPDGSNFTLKIRSTKLEDSAMYFCASRRVGTASYEQYFGPGTRLTVT.

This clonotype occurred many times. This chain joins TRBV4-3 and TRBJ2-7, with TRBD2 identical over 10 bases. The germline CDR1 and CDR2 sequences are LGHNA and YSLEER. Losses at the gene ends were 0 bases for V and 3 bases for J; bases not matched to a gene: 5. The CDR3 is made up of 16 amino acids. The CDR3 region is CASSQDLSSGSYEQYV. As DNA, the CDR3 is TGCGCCAGCAGCCAAGATTTGTCTAGCGGGAGCTACGAGCAGTACGTC.

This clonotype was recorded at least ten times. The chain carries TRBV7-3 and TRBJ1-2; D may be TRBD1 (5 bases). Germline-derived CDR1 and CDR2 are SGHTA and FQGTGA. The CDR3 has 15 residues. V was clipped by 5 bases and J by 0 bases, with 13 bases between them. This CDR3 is CASSISGATNYGYTF. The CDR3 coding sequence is TGTGCCAGCAGCATAAGTGGGGCCACTAACTATGGCTACACCTTC. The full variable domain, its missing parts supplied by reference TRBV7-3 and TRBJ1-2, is GAGVSQTPSNKVTEKGKYVELRCDPISGHTALYWYRQSLGQGPEFLIYFQGTGAADDSGLPNDRFFAVRPEGSVSTLKIQRTERGDSAVYLCASSISGATNYGYTFGSGTRLTVV.

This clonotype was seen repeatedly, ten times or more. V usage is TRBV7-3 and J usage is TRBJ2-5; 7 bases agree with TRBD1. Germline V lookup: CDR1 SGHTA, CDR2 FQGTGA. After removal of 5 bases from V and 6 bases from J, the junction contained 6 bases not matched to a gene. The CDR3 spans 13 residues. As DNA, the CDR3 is TGTGCCAGCAGCCCACTACAGGGGAAGACCCAGTACTTC. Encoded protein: CASSPLQGKTQYF.

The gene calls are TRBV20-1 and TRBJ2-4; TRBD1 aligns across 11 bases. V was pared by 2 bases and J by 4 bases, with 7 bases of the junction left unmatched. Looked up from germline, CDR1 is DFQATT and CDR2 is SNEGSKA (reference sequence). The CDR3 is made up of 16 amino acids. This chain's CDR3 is CSARQIRDRGKNIQYF. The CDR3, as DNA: TGCAGTGCTAGACAAATAAGGGACAGGGGGAAAAACATTCAGTACTTC.

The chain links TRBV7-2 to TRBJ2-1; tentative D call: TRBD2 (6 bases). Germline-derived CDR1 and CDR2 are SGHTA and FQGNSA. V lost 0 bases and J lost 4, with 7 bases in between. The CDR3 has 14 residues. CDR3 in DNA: TGTGCCAGCAGCTTAGCCGGGGGTTACAATGAGCAGTTCTTC. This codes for CASSLAGGYNEQFF.